This TCR beta chain was obtained from a study of PD-1 blockade in classical Hodgkin lymphoma. The germline CDR1 and CDR2 sequences are SQVTM and ANQGSEA. This CDR3 region has 13 residues. V was pared by 4 bases and J by 3 bases, with 9 bases between. A remark on this clone: What it binds is not known.

Time point specified: newly diagnosed, previously untreated cHL patient sample. Purified CD4+ T cells were obtained from thawed PBMCs through magnetic negative selection. The protocol was immunoSEQ multiplex PCR, while the TCRdb copy is restricted to in-frame clones and leaves out a portion. The sample has tens of thousands of clones; about 88% are singletons. General study results and limits: Baseline TCR diversity was reportedly lower in newly diagnosed patients than healthy donors.

The sample was CD4+ T cells from blood. The chain combines TRBV29-1 with TRBJ2-2, with a weak D call TRBD2 (6 bases). The TCR sequence derives from a human donor with classical Hodgkin lymphoma. The CDR3 DNA sequence: TGCAGCGTTGCGGGACTCCACACCGGGGAGCTGTTTTTT. The encoded protein is CSVAGLHTGELFF.